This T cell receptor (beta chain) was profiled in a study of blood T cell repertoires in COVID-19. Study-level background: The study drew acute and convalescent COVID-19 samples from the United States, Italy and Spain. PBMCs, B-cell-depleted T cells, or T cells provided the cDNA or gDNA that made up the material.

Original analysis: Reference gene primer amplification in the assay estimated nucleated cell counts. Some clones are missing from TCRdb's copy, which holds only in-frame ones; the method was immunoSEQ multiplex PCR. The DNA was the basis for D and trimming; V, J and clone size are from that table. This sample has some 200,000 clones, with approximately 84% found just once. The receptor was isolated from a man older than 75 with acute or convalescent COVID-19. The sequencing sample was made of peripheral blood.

Written as DNA, the CDR3 is TGTGCCAGCAGCCAAGATGGTAGCTCCTACGAGCAGTACTTC. Protein product: CASSQDGSSYEQYF. The rearrangement links TRBV3-1 (or the pseudogene TRBV3-2) to TRBJ2-7; D call uncertain. Germline CDR1 is LGHDT and CDR2 is YNNKEL (reference sequence). V was trimmed by 0 bases and J by 0 bases, leaving 6 bases between them. The CDR3 runs 14 residues.